This T cell receptor (beta chain) was sequenced for a study of identical twins. As to this clonotype: Antigen unknown.

Whole-study findings and limits: Abundant beta clonotypes from cord blood had fewer insertions, unlike memory repertoires, which showed none. A partial confounding effect on zero-insertion analyses could come from invariant MAIT and iNKT cells.

A single record per CDR3 protein comes from TCRdb applying MiXCR to the 5' RACE reads. The repertoire includes 1.5 million to 2 million distinct CDR3 sequences, 32% of them detected once, and 0.27% sits in the top ten. Germline V gene lookup returns CDR1 DFQATT and CDR2 SNEGSKA (reference sequence). Deletions cut 4 bases from V and 4 bases from J, with 13 bases between. The CDR3 runs 14 residues. The source material was cord blood. This receptor was obtained from a newborn girl in good health. The chain joins TRBV20-1 to TRBJ2-2; D gene unclear. The CDR3 region is CSATGVSGTGELFF. CDR3 DNA: TGCAGTGCTACTGGGGTATCGGGCACCGGGGAGCTGTTTTTT.